This T cell receptor beta chain came from a study of response to subunit inactivated influenza vaccine (dated by TCRdb to about 2018). Looking at the study overall: Deep quantitative T cell receptor repertoire profiling was used in the study to track responses to a trivalent subunit inactivated influenza vaccine. What the work shows at the level of the full study, not this receptor alone: According to the authors, only a limited number of new T cells may be recruited by each seasonal influenza vaccination.

Library preparation was by RT-PCR. Sequenced using an Illumina HiSeq 2500. The public reads were quality trimmed at Q25 with fastp and then assembled into clones with MiXCR by TCRdb, keeping productive beta chains. Records with the same CDR3 protein are collapsed into one entry carrying the most frequent genes and DNA. The sample table shows about 700,000 distinct CDR3 sequences, and about 15% are seen once. The ten largest clones take up approximately 10% of the sample. This clonotype has just a few counts. The clone's antigen remains unknown. No much larger clone is present one base from it, and per-base qualities are unavailable. Specimen: PBMCs from blood, collected 11 to 12 days after vaccination. This clonotype originated in a man aged 50-60 years who received an inactivated influenza vaccine. Donor details come from another sample of the same person, matched by shared clones.

The nucleotide sequence is given as TGTGCCAGCAGCCTTCTCAACGGGTACGAGCAGTACTTC. Its coded protein is CASSLLNGYEQYF. Recombination linked TRBV28 to TRBJ2-7; no D gene is confidently identified. V is clipped by 6 bases and J by 4 bases, and the sequence between their germline boundaries is 13 bases long. Via the germline V gene, CDR1 is MDHEN and CDR2 SYDVKM. The CDR3 numbers 13 residues from cysteine through phenylalanine. Left in the record is the CDR3 DNA by itself, 39 bases read in frame from the first base.